The following is a T cell receptor beta chain sequence with its context. The CDR3 spans 13 residues. V was clipped by 5 bases and J by 9 bases; unmatched bases: 8. Germline V CDR1 and CDR2: SGHDT, YYEEEE. This sample was taken from a study of blood T cell repertoires in COVID-19. In terms of age and location, participants ranged from roughly 18 to 100 years and lived in approximately 26 US areas. In the authors' methods: It was from reference gene primer amplification that nucleated cell counts were estimated. Generated by immunoSEQ multiplex PCR, the TCRdb table keeps only in-frame clones and is missing some. D and trimming come from the DNA, and the V and J calls and clone size come from that table. The sample yields roughly 230,000 clones, roughly 81% seen once.

The TCR was taken from a woman aged 50 to 65 who had been exposed to COVID-19. V is TRBV5-6 and J is TRBJ2-5, with TRBD1 matching over 9 bases. Source material: PBMCs or T cells enriched from blood (not recorded which). CDR3 bases: TGTGCCAGCAGTACGGACAGGGGAATGGCCCAGTACTTC. This encodes CASSTDRGMAQYF.